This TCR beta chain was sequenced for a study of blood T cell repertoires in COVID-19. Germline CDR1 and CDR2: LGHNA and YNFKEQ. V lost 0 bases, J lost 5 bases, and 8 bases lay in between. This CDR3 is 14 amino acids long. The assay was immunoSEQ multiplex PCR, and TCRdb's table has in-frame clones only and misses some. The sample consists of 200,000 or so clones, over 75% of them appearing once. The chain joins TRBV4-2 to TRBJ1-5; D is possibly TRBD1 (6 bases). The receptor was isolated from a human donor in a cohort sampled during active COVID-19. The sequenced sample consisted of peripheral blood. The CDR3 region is CASSQDQGYQPQHF. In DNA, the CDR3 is TGTGCCAGCAGCCAAGATCAGGGGTATCAGCCCCAGCATTTT.